The 19 T cell receptor beta chains below all came from one sample that was sequenced in a study of T cell responses to AZD1222 COVID-19 vaccine. Here immunoSEQ multiplex PCR was the method, and the copy in TCRdb shows in-frame clones only, minus some. The table records approximately 110,000 clones, roughly 87% of them present only once. This sample comprised peripheral blood, obtained on day 0 of MenACWY control vaccination. The origin of the receptors is an adult in good health.

The chain couples TRBV18 to TRBJ1-1, with D possibly being TRBD1 (6 bases). Germline-derived CDR1 and CDR2 are KGHSH and LQKENI. CDR3 length equals 13 residues. V lost 3 bases, J lost 3 bases, and 8 bases lay in between. The DNA of the CDR3 is TGTGCCAGCTCACCCAGACAGGACACTGAAGCTTTCTTT. Amino acids: CASSPRQDTEAFF. The entire variable domain, with the rest obtained from reference TRBV18 and TRBJ1-1, is as follows: NAGVMQNPRHLVRRRGQEARLRCSPMKGHSHVYWYRQLPEEGLKFMVYLQKENIIDESGMPKERFSAEFPKEGPSILRIQQVVRGDSAAYFCASSPRQDTEAFFGQGTRLTVV.

The chain uses TRBV11-1 and TRBJ2-5; D unresolved. The V gene's germline CDR1 is SGHAT and CDR2 FQDESV (reference sequence). The CDR3 consists of 15 residues. The ends were cut back, 6 bases at V and 5 bases at J, with 19 bases in the middle. The CDR3 sequence is CASSSPVGRIETQYF. In nucleotides, the CDR3 is TGTGCCAGCAGTTCCCCAGTCGGTCGAATTGAGACCCAGTACTTC. Together with reference TRBV11-1 and TRBJ2-5, the CDR3 gives the full variable domain: EAEVAQSPRYKITEKSQAVAFWCDPISGHATLYWYRQILGQGPELLVQFQDESVVDDSQLPKDRFSAERLKGVDSTLKIQPAELGDSAMYLCASSSPVGRIETQYFGPGTRLLVL.

V usage is TRBV27 and J usage is TRBJ2-1; D not certain. V dropped 3 bases and J dropped 4 bases, with 7 bases sitting between them. The CDR3 is made up of 13 amino acids. Per germline, CDR1 MNHEY and CDR2 SMNVEV (reference sequence). CDR3 DNA sequence: TGTGCCAGCAGTTTGAGAGCGTACAATGAGCAGTTCTTC. Its protein product is CASSLRAYNEQFF.

J is TRBJ1-2 and V is TRBV7-2; D gene uncertain. Germline values: CDR1 SGHTA, CDR2 FQGNSA. V lost 2 bases and J lost 8, with 18 bases in between. The CDR3 length is 15 residues. The CDR3 coding sequence is TGTGCCAGCAGCTTAAGTTCGGGCGGGAGGCGAGGCTACACCTTC. Its protein is CASSLSSGGRRGYTF.

V is TRBV12-3 or TRBV12-4 and J is TRBJ2-1; 7 bases are shared with TRBD1. The CDR3 is made up of 12 amino acids. V dropped 10 bases and J dropped 4; count of bases not matched to a gene: 4. DNA for the CDR3: TGTGCCACCGAACAGGGGTACAATGAGCAGTTCTTC. Translated: CATEQGYNEQFF.

The chain uses TRBV6-4 and TRBJ1-1; the match to TRBD1 covers 8 bases. The germline CDR1 and CDR2 sequences are MRHNA and SNTAGT. The CDR3 runs 14 residues. V was clipped by 5 bases and J by 4 bases; unmatched bases: 6. This chain's CDR3 is CASSPTGVGTEAFF. CDR3 in DNA: TGTGCCAGCAGTCCGACAGGGGTGGGCACTGAAGCTTTCTTT.

The chain combines TRBV7-8 with TRBJ2-5, with a tentative D call TRBD2 (5 bases). The CDR3 has 13 residues. Germline V gives CDR1 SGHVS, CDR2 FQNEAQ. The V end was cut by 5 bases, the J end by 5 bases, with 12 bases between. The CDR3 loop reads CASSPSGGETQYF. CDR3 DNA sequence: TGTGCCAGCAGCCCCAGCGGCGGGGAGACCCAGTACTTC.

The chain is built from TRBV2 and TRBJ1-1; 9 nucleotides align to TRBD1. The V gene end was trimmed by 8 bases and the J gene end by 4 bases; junction bases not matched to a gene: 5. Germline V gene data show CDR1 as SNHLY and CDR2 as FYNNEI. This CDR3 contains 13 residues. Here the CDR3 reads CASGQGSGTEAFF. The CDR3 DNA follows: TGTGCCAGCGGACAGGGGTCAGGCACTGAAGCTTTCTTT.

This clone is a singleton in its sample. The rearrangement joins TRBV25-1 to TRBJ2-5; either TRBD1 or TRBD2 may supply D (5 bases each). CDR3 size: 15 residues. Germline CDR1 and CDR2: MGHDK and SYGVNS. The V gene lost 0 bases and the J gene lost 0 bases, with 8 bases spanning the gap. In nucleotides, the CDR3 is TGTGCCAGCAGTGAATATCGAGGGGACCAAGAGACCCAGTACTTC. It codes for CASSEYRGDQETQYF.

V usage is TRBV7-3 and J usage is TRBJ2-6, with TRBD1 matching over 9 bases. V lost 2 bases and J lost 4; bases outside the gene matches: 6. The germline V gene has CDR1 SGHTA and CDR2 FQGTGA. This CDR3 is 17 amino acids long. The CDR3, as DNA: TGTGCCAGCAGCTTACTGACAGGGGGAATAGGGGCCAACGTCCTGACTTTC. It encodes CASSLLTGGIGANVLTF.

The V and J genes are TRBV4-3 and TRBJ1-6; no definite D call. Germline assignment: CDR1 LGHNA and CDR2 YSLEER. V lost 4 bases and J 10 bases, leaving 17 bases between the germline ends. There are 15 residues in the CDR3. CDR3 nucleotides: TGCGCCAGCAGCCCTAGCGCCCTTCCAAGATCACCCCTCCACTTT. Its protein is CASSPSALPRSPLHF.

The genes are TRBV7-9 and TRBJ2-1, with 10 positions matching TRBD2. CDR3 length: 17 residues. With 5 bases clipped from V and 9 bases from J, the junction kept 16 bases outside the gene matches. In germline, CDR1 is SEHNR, CDR2 FQNEAQ (reference sequence). The CDR3: CASSPTSGTGQLSEQFF. CDR3 coding DNA: TGTGCCAGCAGCCCCACTAGCGGGACCGGCCAATTGAGTGAGCAGTTCTTC.

J is TRBJ2-6 and V is TRBV4-1; TRBD1 agrees at 7 bases. The junction had 10 bases not matched to a gene; V was cut back by 2 bases and J by 0 bases. The CDR3 sequence is 19 residues long. Germline CDR1 MGHRA, CDR2 YSYEKL. In nucleotides, the CDR3 is TGCGCCAGCAGCCAAACCCCACAGGGGACCATCTCTGGGGCCAACGTCCTGACTTTC. Translated, it gives CASSQTPQGTISGANVLTF.

The chain has TRBV6-1 and TRBJ1-5; weak D call: TRBD1 (6 bases). CDR3 size: 16 residues. In germline, CDR1 is MNHNS, CDR2 SASEGT. V gave up 0 bases and J gave up 4 bases, with 13 bases separating them. In DNA form, the CDR3 reads TGTGCCAGCAGTGAAGCCCGGACAAGGGGGAATCAGCCCCAGCATTTT. Encoded protein: CASSEARTRGNQPQHF.

The J gene is TRBJ1-1, the V gene TRBV20-1; TRBD1 is a possible D gene (5 bases). Trimming left V 6 bases short and J 5 bases short, with 10 bases between. CDR3 length: 11 residues. Germline lookup yields CDR1 DFQATT and CDR2 SNEGSKA (reference sequence). Written as DNA, the CDR3 is TGCAGTGCCACGGGGGAAACTGAAGCTTTCTTT. Amino acid sequence: CSATGETEAFF.

The rearrangement uses TRBV9 and TRBJ2-1; TRBD2 aligns across 11 bases. Germline V lookup: CDR1 SGDLS, CDR2 YYNGEE. V trimming: 1 base; J trimming: 6 bases; junction bases outside the gene matches: 3. There are 15 residues in the CDR3. The CDR3 spells CASSVLTSGINEQFF. The CDR3, as DNA: TGTGCCAGCAGCGTACTGACTAGCGGGATCAATGAGCAGTTCTTC.

The rearrangement links TRBV7-2 to TRBJ2-1, with 10 bases fitting TRBD1. Germline V gene sequence: CDR1 SGHTA, CDR2 FQGNSA. The CDR3 length is 16 residues. The ends lost 4 bases at V and 4 bases at J; junction bases unmatched: 7. CDR3 DNA: TGTGCCAGCAGCTCACGACAGGGGGCGAGGTACAATGAGCAGTTCTTC. Translated: CASSSRQGARYNEQFF.

The rearrangement links TRBV7-9 to TRBJ2-5; 9 bases agree with TRBD2. The length of the CDR3 is 16 residues. CDR1 is SEHNR and CDR2 is FQNEAQ in the germline V gene (reference sequence). The ends lost 1 base at V and 2 bases at J; junction bases unmatched: 5. The DNA for the CDR3 is TGTGCCAGCAGCTTAGGAGCGGGGGGCCCACAAGAGACCCAGTACTTC. Amino acid sequence: CASSLGAGGPQETQYF. The full variable domain, rest sourced from reference TRBV7-9 and TRBJ2-5, is DTGVSQNPRHKITKRGQNVTFRCDPISEHNRLYWYRQTLGQGPEFLTYFQNEAQLEKSRLLSDRFSAERPKGSFSTLEIQRTEQGDSAMYLCASSLGAGGPQETQYFGPGTRLLVL.

This sequence joins TRBV28 and TRBJ2-3; TRBD1 or TRBD2 may be the D gene (5 bases each). Between the trimmed V and J ends, which lost 2 bases and 2 bases, there was a span of 8 bases. This CDR3 contains 14 residues. The V gene's germline CDR1 is MDHEN and CDR2 SYDVKM. CDR3 in amino acids: CASSLGGVTDTQYF. CDR3 sequence (DNA): TGTGCCAGCAGTTTAGGGGGAGTCACAGATACGCAGTATTTT. The full variable domain, completed using reference TRBV28 and TRBJ2-3, is DVKVTQSSRYLVKRTGEKVFLECVQDMDHENMFWYRQDPGLGLRLIYFSYDVKMKEKGDIPEGYSVSREKKERFSLILESASTNQTSMYLCASSLGGVTDTQYFGPGTRLTVL.